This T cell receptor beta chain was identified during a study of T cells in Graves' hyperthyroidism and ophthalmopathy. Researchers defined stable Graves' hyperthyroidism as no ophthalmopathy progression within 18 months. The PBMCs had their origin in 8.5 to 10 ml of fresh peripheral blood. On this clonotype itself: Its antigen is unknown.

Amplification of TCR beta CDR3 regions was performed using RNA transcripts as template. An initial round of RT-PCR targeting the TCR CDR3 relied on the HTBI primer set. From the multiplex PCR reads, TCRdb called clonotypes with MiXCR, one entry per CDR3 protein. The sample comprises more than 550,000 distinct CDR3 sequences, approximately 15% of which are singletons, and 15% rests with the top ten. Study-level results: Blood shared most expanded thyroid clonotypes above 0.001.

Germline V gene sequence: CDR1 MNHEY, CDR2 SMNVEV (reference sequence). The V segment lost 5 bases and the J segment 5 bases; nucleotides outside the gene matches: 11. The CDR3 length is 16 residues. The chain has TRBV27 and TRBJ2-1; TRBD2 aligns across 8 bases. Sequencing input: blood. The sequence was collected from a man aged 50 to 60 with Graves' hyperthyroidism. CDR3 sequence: CASSPPWEREHNEQFF. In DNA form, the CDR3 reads TGTGCCAGCAGTCCCCCCTGGGAGCGGGAGCACAATGAGCAGTTCTTC.